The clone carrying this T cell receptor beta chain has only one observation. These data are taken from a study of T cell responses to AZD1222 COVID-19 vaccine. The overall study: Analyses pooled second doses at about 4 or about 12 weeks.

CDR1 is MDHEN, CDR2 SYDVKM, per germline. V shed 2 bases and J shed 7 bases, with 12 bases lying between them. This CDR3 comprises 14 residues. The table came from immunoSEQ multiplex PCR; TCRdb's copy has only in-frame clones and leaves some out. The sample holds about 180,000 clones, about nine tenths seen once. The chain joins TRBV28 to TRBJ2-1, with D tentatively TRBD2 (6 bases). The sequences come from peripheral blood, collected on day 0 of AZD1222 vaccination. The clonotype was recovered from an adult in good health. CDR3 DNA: TGTGCCAGCAGTTTAGGCGGGACGCGGAATGAGCAGTTCTTC. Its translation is CASSLGGTRNEQFF.